Listed below are T cell receptor beta chains from one sample, sequenced in a study of resident and recirculating memory T cells in vitiligo. Libraries were prepared by immunoSEQ multiplex PCR; TCRdb keeps only in-frame clonotypes and omits some of them. The repertoire holds 40,000 to 50,000 clones, with about 93% as singletons. Source material: blood. All receptors come from a male donor with vitiligo. Both conserved end residues are part of each CDR3. A D gene is named only where the DNA matches it firmly. Some rows mark clone size as missing; the rest say once, few, many or name a class of expanded clone.

clone size: -
D gene: -
J gene: TRBJ1-5
V gene: TRBV30
CDR3 protein: CAWSAGLEQPQHF
CDR3 DNA: TGTGCCTGGAGTGCGGGACTGGAACAGCCCCAGCATTTT

clone size: -
D gene: TRBD2
J gene: TRBJ2-1
V gene: TRBV7-7
CDR3 protein: CASSSRLAGGHNEQFF
CDR3 DNA: TGTGCTAGCAGCTCTCGACTAGCGGGGGGCCACAATGAGCAGTTCTTC

clone size: -
D gene: -
J gene: TRBJ1-2
V gene: TRBV6-6
CDR3 protein: CASRETGGGYGYTF
CDR3 DNA: TGTGCCAGCAGAGAAACCGGGGGGGGCTATGGCTACACCTTC

clone size: -
D gene: -
J gene: TRBJ1-1
V gene: TRBV6-5
CDR3 protein: CASSYSISNTEAFF
CDR3 DNA: TGTGCCAGCAGTTACTCGATTAGTAACACTGAAGCTTTCTTT

clone size: -
D gene: TRBD1
J gene: TRBJ2-7
V gene: TRBV5-6
CDR3 protein: CASSGTVPSYEQYF
CDR3 DNA: TGTGCCAGTTCAGGGACAGTTCCATCCTACGAGCAGTACTTC

clone size: once
D gene: TRBD1
J gene: TRBJ2-5
V gene: TRBV6-1
CDR3 protein: CASMRDRGWETQYF
CDR3 DNA: TGTGCCAGCATGCGGGACAGGGGCTGGGAGACCCAGTACTTC

clone size: -
D gene: -
J gene: TRBJ1-2
V gene: TRBV5-1
CDR3 protein: CASSLEALYGYTF
CDR3 DNA: TGCGCCAGCAGCTTGGAAGCGTTGTATGGCTACACCTTC

clone size: -
D gene: -
J gene: TRBJ1-3
V gene: TRBV19
CDR3 protein: CASNGYPETLSGNTIYF
CDR3 DNA: TGTGCCAGTAATGGCTATCCCGAGACTCTCTCTGGAAACACCATATATTTT

clone size: -
D gene: -
J gene: TRBJ1-6
V gene: TRBV5-1
CDR3 protein: CASSLPDNSPLHF
CDR3 DNA: TGCGCCAGCAGCCTTCCGGATAATTCACCCCTCCACTTT

clone size: -
D gene: TRBD1
J gene: TRBJ1-2
V gene: TRBV9
CDR3 protein: CASSATLKGQGGYGYTF
CDR3 DNA: TGTGCCAGCAGCGCGACTTTAAAGGGACAGGGCGGCTATGGCTACACCTTC

clone size: -
D gene: TRBD1
J gene: TRBJ2-7
V gene: TRBV19
CDR3 protein: CAPCLDRDHEQYF
CDR3 DNA: TGTGCCCCCTGCCTTGACAGGGACCACGAGCAGTACTTC

clone size: -
D gene: TRBD2
J gene: TRBJ2-7
V gene: TRBV27
CDR3 protein: CASSLGAGRVRYEQYF
CDR3 DNA: TGTGCCAGCAGTTTAGGTGCAGGGAGGGTGAGGTACGAGCAGTACTTC

clone size: -
D gene: TRBD2
J gene: TRBJ2-1
V gene: TRBV6-5
CDR3 protein: CASSYASGGADEQFF
CDR3 DNA: TGTGCCAGCAGTTACGCCAGCGGGGGGGCCGATGAGCAGTTCTTC

clone size: -
D gene: TRBD2
J gene: TRBJ2-1
V gene: TRBV5-1
CDR3 protein: CASSPGGDFRNEQFF
CDR3 DNA: TGCGCCAGCAGCCCCGGGGGGGATTTTCGCAATGAGCAGTTCTTC

clone size: -
D gene: TRBD2
J gene: TRBJ2-3
V gene: TRBV4-2
CDR3 protein: CASSRTSGGAGSTDTQYF
CDR3 DNA: TGTGCCAGCAGCCGAACTAGCGGGGGGGCGGGGAGCACAGATACGCAGTATTTT

clone size: -
D gene: TRBD2
J gene: TRBJ2-1
V gene: TRBV18
CDR3 protein: CASSPASGVYNEQFF
CDR3 DNA: TGTGCCAGCTCACCGGCTAGCGGGGTCTACAATGAGCAGTTCTTC